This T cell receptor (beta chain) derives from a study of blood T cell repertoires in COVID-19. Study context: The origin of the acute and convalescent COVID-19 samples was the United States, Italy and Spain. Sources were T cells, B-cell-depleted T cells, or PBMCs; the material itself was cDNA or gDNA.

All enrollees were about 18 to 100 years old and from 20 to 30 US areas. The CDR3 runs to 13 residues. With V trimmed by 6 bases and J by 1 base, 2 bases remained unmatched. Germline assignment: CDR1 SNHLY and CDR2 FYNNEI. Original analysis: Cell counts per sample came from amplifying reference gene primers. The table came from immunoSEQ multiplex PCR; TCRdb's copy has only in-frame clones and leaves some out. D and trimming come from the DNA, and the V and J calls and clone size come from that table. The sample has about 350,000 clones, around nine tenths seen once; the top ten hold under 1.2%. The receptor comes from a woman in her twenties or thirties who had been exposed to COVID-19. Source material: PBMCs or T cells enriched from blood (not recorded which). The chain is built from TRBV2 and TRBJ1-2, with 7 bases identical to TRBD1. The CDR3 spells CASRTGYNYGYTF. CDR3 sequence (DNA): TGTGCCAGCAGGACAGGGTATAACTATGGCTACACCTTC.